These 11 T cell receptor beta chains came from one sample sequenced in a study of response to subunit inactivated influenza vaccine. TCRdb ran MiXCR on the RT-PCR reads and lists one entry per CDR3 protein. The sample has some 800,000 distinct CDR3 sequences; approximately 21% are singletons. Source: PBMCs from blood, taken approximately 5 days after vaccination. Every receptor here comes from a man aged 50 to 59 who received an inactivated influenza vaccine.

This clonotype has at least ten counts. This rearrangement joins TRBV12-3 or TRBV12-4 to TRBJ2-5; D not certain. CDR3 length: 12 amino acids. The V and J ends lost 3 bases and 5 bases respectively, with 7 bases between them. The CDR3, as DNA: TGTGCCAGCAGTTTCCTCGGGGAGACCCAGTACTTC. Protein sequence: CASSFLGETQYF.

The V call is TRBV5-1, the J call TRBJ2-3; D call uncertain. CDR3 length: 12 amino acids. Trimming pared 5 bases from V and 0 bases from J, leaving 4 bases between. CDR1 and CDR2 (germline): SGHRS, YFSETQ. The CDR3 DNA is TGCGCCAGCAGAATGAGCACAGATACGCAGTATTTT. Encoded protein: CASRMSTDTQYF.

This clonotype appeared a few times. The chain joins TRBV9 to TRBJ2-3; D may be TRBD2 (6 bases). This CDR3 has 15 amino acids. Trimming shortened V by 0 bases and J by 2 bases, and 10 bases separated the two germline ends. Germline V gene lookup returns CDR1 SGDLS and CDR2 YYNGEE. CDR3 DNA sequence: TGTGCCAGCAGCGTAGGGACTAACCCCACAGATACGCAGTATTTT. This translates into CASSVGTNPTDTQYF. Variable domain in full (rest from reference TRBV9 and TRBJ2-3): DSGVTQTPKHLITATGQRVTLRCSPRSGDLSVYWYQQSLDQGLQFLIQYYNGEERAKGNILERFSAQQFPDLHSELNLSSLELGDSALYFCASSVGTNPTDTQYFGPGTRLTVL.

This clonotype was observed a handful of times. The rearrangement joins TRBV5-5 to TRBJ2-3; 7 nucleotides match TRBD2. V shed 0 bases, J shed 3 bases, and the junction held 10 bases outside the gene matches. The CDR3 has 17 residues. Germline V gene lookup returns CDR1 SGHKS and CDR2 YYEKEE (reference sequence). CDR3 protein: CASSLDGEGPPTDTQYF. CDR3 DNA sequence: TGTGCCAGCAGCTTGGATGGGGAGGGCCCTCCAACAGATACGCAGTATTTT. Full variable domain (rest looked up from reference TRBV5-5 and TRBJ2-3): DAGVTQSPTHLIKTRGQQVTLRCSPISGHKSVSWYQQVLGQGPQFIFQYYEKEERGRGNFPDRFSARQFPNYSSELNVNALLLGDSALYLCASSLDGEGPPTDTQYFGPGTRLTVL.

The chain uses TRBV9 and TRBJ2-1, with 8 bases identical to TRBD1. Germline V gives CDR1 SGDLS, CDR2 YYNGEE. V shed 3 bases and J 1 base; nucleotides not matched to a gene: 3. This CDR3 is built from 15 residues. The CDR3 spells CASSAGQDSYNEQFF. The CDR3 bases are TGTGCCAGCAGCGCGGGACAGGATTCCTACAATGAGCAGTTCTTC.

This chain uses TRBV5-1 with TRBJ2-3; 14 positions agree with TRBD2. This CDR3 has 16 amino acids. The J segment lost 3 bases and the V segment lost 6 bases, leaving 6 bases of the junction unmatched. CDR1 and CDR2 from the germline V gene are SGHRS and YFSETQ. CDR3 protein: CASKWTSGGLTDTQYF. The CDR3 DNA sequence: TGCGCCAGCAAGTGGACTAGCGGGGGGTTGACAGATACGCAGTATTTT.

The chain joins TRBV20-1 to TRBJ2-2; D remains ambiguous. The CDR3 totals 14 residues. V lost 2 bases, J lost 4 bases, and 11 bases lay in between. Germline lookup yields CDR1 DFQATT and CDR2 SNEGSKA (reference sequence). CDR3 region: CSARHNAATGELFF. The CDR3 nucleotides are TGCAGTGCTAGACACAATGCGGCCACCGGGGAGCTGTTTTTT.

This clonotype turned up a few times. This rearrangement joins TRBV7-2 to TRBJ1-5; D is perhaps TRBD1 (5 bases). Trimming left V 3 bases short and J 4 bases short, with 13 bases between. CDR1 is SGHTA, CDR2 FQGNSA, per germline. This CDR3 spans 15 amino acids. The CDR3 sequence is CASSLTPGLNQPQHF. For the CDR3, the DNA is TGTGCCAGCAGCTTGACCCCAGGGTTGAATCAGCCCCAGCATTTT.

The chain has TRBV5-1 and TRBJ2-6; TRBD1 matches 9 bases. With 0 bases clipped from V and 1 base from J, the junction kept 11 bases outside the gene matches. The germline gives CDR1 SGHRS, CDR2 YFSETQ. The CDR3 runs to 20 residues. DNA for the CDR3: TGCGCCAGCAGCTTGGTTCGGGACAGGGTCTATAGGTCTGGGGCCAACGTCCTGACTTTC. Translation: CASSLVRDRVYRSGANVLTF.

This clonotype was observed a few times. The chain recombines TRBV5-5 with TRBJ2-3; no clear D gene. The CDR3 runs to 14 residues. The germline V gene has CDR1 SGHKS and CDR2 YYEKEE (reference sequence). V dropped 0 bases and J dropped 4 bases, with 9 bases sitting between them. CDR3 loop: CASSLDGDADTQYF. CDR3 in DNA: TGTGCCAGCAGCTTGGATGGGGATGCAGATACGCAGTATTTT. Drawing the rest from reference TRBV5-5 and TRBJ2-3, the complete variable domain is DAGVTQSPTHLIKTRGQQVTLRCSPISGHKSVSWYQQVLGQGPQFIFQYYEKEERGRGNFPDRFSARQFPNYSSELNVNALLLGDSALYLCASSLDGDADTQYFGPGTRLTVL.

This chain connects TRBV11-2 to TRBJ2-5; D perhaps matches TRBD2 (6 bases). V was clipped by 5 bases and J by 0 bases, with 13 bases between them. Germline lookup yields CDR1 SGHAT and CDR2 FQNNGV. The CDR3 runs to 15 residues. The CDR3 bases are TGTGCCAGCAGCCCCCGGGAGACTAACCAAGAGACCCAGTACTTC. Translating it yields CASSPRETNQETQYF.